This T cell receptor (beta chain) was recovered during a study of vaccination and CD4 T cells after COVID-19. Background on the study: Overlapping SARS-CoV-2, HCoV-NL63, HCoV-OC43 and HCoV-229E spike peptides were used to stimulate cells. The study, taken as a whole, reports: In convalescent patients, a median 86.3% of post-vaccine SARS-CoV-2-reactive clones appeared only after vaccination.

This CDR3 has 16 residues. CDR1 is SGHTA, CDR2 FQGNSA, per germline. The ends lost 5 bases at V and 9 bases at J; junction bases unmatched: 16. An Oncomine TCR Beta short-read assay was used to sequence the DNA from cultured CD4+ T cells. MiXCR, run by TCRdb on the PCR reads, gives a single entry per CDR3 protein. The sample comprises nearly 7,500 distinct CDR3 sequences, 45% to 55% of which are singletons, and roughly 18% rests with the top ten. This clonotype has only a few counts. No antigen is known for it. Treatment given: roughly 10-day PBMC culture with coronavirus spike peptide pools or control peptides (ViraFEST assay). According to the study, CD4+ T cells from the unexposed donor were gathered ahead of the COVID-19 pandemic (2011-2018). ViraFEST enlarged antigen-specific T cell populations with peptide pools and afterwards sequenced TCRs. Each well held 2 million or so PBMCs in IL-2 (about 10 IU/ml) medium with around 10 ug/ml peptide pools.

The chain recombines TRBV7-2 with TRBJ2-1; 7 nucleotides agree with TRBD2. Sequences were obtained from CD4+ T cells from blood, cultured in vitro. The receptor comes from a human donor in good health. CDR3 sequence: CASSLLAGTTGGEQFF. CDR3 in DNA: TGTGCCAGCAGCCTCCTCGCCGGGACTACGGGGGGTGAGCAGTTCTTC. Supplemented by reference TRBV7-2 and TRBJ2-1, the full variable domain reads GAGVSQSPSNKVTEKGKDVELRCDPISGHTALYWYRQSLGQGLEFLIYFQGNSAPDKSGLPSDRFSAERTGGSVSTLTIQRTQQEDSAVYLCASSLLAGTTGGEQFFGPGTRLTVL.